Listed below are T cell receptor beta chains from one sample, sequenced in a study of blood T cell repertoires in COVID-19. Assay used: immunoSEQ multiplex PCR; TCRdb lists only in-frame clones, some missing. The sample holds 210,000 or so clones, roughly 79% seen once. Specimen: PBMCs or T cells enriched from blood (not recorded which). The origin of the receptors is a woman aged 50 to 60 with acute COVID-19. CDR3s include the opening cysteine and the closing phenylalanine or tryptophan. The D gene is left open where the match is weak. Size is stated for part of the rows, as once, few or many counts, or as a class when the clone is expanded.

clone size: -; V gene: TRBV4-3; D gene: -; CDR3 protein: CASSQGKNSLTDTQYF
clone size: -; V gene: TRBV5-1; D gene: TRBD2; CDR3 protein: CASSPGLLAGGTGELFF
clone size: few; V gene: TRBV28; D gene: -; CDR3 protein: CASSSGVSPLHF
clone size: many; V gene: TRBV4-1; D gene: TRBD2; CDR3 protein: CASSHGGTSGDETQYF
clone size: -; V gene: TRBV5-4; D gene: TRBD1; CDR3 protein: CASSLGGTGINYEQYF
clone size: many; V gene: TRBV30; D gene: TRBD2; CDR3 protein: CAWSPGLAVGTDTQYF
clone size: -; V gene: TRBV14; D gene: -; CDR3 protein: CASSQDIGWQNNEQFF
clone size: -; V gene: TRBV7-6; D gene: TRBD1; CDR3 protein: CASTLNPGTGSTEAFF
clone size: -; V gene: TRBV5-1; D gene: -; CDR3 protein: CASSLPSSTDTQYF
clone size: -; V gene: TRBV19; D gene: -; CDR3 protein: CASTNRVENAEAFF
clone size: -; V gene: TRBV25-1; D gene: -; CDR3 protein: CASSEVWSGEAFF
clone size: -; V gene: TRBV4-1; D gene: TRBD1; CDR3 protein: CASSPGQGVFNTEAFF
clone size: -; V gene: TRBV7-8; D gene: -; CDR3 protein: CASSRPGTGNTIYF
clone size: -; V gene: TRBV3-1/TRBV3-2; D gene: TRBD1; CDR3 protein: CASSGQNNQPQHF
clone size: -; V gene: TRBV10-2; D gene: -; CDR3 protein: CASSPVDSRNQPQHF
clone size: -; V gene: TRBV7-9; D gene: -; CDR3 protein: CASSLNSGSYNEQFF
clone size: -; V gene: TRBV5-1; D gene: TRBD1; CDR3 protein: CASSARQGDGEQYF
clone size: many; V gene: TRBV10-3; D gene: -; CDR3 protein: CAISDQGDTEAFF
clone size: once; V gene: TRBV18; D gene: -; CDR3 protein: CASSPPNRVEGEKLFF
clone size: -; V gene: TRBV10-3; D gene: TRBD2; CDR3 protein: CAISEFGASGTSTDTQYF
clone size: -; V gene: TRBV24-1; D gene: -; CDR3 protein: CATGGGGNQPQHF
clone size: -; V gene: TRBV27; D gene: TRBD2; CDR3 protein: CASSQGLAGTDTQYF
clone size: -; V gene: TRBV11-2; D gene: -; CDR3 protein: CASSSGQTSSYNEQFF
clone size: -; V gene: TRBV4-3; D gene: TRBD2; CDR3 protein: CASSLNRRLAGVLGPYEQYF
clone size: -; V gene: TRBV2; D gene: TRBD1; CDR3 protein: CASKLGGLNTEAFF
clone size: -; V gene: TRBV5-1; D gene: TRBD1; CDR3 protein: CASSRGTGGTDTQYF
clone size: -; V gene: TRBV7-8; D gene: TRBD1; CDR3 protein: CASRTLNPGQGGEKLFF
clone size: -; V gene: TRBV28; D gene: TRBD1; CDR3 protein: CASSGTGGYYGYTF
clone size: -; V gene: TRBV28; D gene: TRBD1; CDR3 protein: CASSVQGGANYGYTF